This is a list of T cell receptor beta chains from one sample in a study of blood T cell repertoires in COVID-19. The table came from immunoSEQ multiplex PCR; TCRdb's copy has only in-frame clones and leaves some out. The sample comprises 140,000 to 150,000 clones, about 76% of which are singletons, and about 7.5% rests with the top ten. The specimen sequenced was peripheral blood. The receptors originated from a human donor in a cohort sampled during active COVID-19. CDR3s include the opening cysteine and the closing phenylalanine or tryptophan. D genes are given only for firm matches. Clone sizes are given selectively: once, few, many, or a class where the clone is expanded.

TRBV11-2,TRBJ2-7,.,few,CASSPTSGGYEQYF,TGTGCCAGCAGCCCCACCAGCGGTGGCTACGAGCAGTACTTC
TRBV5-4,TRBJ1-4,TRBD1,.,CASSATTGLPATNEKLFF,TGTGCCAGCAGCGCGACGACAGGGTTACCCGCAACTAATGAAAAACTGTTTTTT
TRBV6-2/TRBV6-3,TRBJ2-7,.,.,CASSYRSEEQYF,TGTGCCAGCAGTTACCGCAGTGAAGAGCAGTACTTC
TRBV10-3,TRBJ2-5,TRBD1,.,CAISTTGTGRETQYF,TGTGCCATCAGTACCACCGGGACAGGAAGAGAGACCCAGTACTTC
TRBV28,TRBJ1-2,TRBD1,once,CASRRMGTGGQTRRYGYTF,TGTGCCAGCAGACGAATGGGGACAGGGGGCCAAACCCGGAGGTATGGCTACACCTTC
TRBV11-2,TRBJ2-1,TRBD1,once,CASRGIRTGLVDEQFF,TGTGCCAGCAGAGGAATCCGGACAGGGCTGGTCGATGAGCAGTTCTTC
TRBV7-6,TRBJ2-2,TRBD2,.,CASSPRTSGSSTGELFF,TGTGCCAGCAGCCCCCGGACTAGCGGGAGTTCCACCGGGGAGCTGTTTTTT
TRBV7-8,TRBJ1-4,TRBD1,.,CASSLVAGTGGEKLFF,TGTGCCAGCAGCTTAGTGGCGGGGACAGGGGGTGAAAAACTGTTTTTT
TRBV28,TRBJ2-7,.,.,CASSVRVEQQYF,TGTGCCAGCAGTGTCAGGGTTGAGCAGCAGTACTTC
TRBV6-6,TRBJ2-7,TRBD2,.,CASSVQTSGSYEQYF,TGTGCCAGCAGCGTCCAGACTAGCGGGAGCTACGAGCAGTACTTC
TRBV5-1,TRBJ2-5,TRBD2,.,CASSLRTSGRETQYF,TGCGCCAGCAGCTTGAGAACTAGCGGGAGAGAGACCCAGTACTTC
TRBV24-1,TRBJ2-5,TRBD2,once,CATSEVTSGRGETQYF,TGTGCCACCAGTGAAGTGACTAGCGGGAGGGGAGAGACCCAGTACTTC
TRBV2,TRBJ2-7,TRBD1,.,CASRSGQGENLRIYEQYF,TGTGCCAGCAGATCAGGACAGGGGGAAAATCTTAGAATCTACGAGCAGTACTTC
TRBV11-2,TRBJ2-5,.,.,CASSLYPEETQYF,TGTGCCAGCAGCTTATATCCAGAAGAGACCCAGTACTTC
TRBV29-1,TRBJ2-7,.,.,CSVRGTYEQYF,TGCAGCGTTCGGGGAACCTACGAGCAGTACTTC
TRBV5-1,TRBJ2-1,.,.,CASSLVLAYNEQFF,TGCGCCAGCAGCTTGGTACTAGCCTACAATGAGCAGTTCTTC
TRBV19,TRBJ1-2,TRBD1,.,CASSPGTGPTNYGYTF,TGTGCCAGTAGTCCCGGGACAGGCCCTACTAACTATGGCTACACCTTC
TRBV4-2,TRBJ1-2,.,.,CASSQDGRGVNRGYTF,TGTGCCAGCAGCCAAGATGGGAGAGGCGTTAATCGAGGCTACACCTTC
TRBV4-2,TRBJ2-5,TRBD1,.,CASSQVTGGRETQYF,TGTGCCAGCAGCCAAGTGACAGGGGGCAGGGAGACCCAGTACTTC
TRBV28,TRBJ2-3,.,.,CASSFPGSTDTQYF,TGTGCCAGCAGTTTCCCCGGGAGCACAGATACGCAGTATTTT
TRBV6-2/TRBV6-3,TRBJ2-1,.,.,CASSNRWGHEQFF,TGTGCCAGCAGTAACCGCTGGGGACACGAGCAGTTCTTC
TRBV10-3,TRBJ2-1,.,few,CAIRGGGQIGEQFF,TGTGCCATCCGTGGAGGGGGCCAGATTGGTGAGCAGTTCTTC
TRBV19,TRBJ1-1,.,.,CASSIRHLNTEAFF,TGTGCCAGTAGTATTAGACACCTGAACACTGAAGCTTTCTTT
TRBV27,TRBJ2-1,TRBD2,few,CASSSPLGRGEAEQFF,TGTGCCAGCAGTTCCCCATTAGGGCGGGGGGAGGCTGAGCAGTTCTTC
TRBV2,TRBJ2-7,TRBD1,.,CASSLQRGPEQYF,TGTGCCAGCAGCCTTCAAAGGGGGCCCGAGCAGTACTTC
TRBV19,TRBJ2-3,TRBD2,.,CASRPRLAGDPTDTQYF,TGTGCCAGTAGGCCCCGACTAGCGGGAGACCCCACAGATACGCAGTATTTT
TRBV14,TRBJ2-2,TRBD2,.,CASSQSLRLAGGGTGELFF,TGTGCCAGCAGCCAATCCCTTCGGCTAGCGGGAGGAGGCACCGGGGAGCTGTTTTTT
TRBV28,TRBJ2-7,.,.,CASKESRGEQYF,TGTGCCAGCAAGGAATCCAGAGGGGAGCAGTACTTC
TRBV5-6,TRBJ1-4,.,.,CASSLVGGLGEKLFF,TGTGCCAGCAGCTTGGTTGGGGGCCTGGGTGAAAAACTGTTTTTT
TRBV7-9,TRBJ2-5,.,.,CASSLQETQYF,TGTGCCAGCAGCCTCCAAGAGACCCAGTACTTC
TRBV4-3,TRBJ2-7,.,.,CASSQEYRISYEQYF,TGCGCCAGCAGCCAAGAATACAGAATTTCCTACGAGCAGTACTTC
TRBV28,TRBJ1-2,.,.,CASSLSSDGYTF,TGTGCCAGCAGTTTATCCTCCGATGGCTACACCTTC
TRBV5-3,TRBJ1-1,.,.,CARSSNLAGAFF,TGTGCCAGAAGCTCCAACCTAGCCGGAGCTTTCTTT
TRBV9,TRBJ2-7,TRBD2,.,CASSVSGSAYEQYF,TGTGCCAGCAGCGTTAGCGGGAGTGCGTACGAGCAGTACTTC
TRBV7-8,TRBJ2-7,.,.,CASSLGQGIPYEQYF,TGTGCCAGCAGCTTAGGGCAGGGGATCCCCTACGAGCAGTACTTC
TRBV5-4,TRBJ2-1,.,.,CASSEDSQHNEQFF,TGTGCCAGCAGCGAGGACTCGCAGCACAATGAGCAGTTCTTC
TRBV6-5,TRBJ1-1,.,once,CASSYSGNLPEAFF,TGTGCCAGCAGTTACTCCGGGAACCTCCCTGAAGCTTTCTTT
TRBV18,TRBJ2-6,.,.,CASSPPVSANVLTF,TGTGCCAGCTCACCACCAGTTAGTGCCAACGTCCTGACTTTC
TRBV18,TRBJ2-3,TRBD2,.,CASSPQAKRLAGVYTQYF,TGTGCCAGCTCACCACAAGCGAAGCGGCTAGCGGGAGTTTATACGCAGTATTTT
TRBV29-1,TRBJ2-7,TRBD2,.,CSVKGLAGTSYEQYF,TGCAGCGTTAAGGGACTAGCGGGAACTTCCTACGAGCAGTACTTC
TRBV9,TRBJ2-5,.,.,CASSVGQGGLEETQYF,TGTGCCAGCAGCGTAGGGCAGGGTGGCCTAGAAGAGACCCAGTACTTC
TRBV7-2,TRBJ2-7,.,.,CASSNRALSSYEQYF,TGTGCCAGCAGCAACAGGGCCCTGAGCTCCTACGAGCAGTACTTC
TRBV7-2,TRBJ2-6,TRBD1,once,CASSFGDSPGVGANVLTF,TGTGCCAGCAGCTTCGGGGACAGCCCAGGTGTGGGGGCCAACGTCCTGACTTTC
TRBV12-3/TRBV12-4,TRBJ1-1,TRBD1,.,CASSVTRDREAFF,TGTGCCAGCAGTGTGACCCGGGACAGGGAAGCTTTCTTT